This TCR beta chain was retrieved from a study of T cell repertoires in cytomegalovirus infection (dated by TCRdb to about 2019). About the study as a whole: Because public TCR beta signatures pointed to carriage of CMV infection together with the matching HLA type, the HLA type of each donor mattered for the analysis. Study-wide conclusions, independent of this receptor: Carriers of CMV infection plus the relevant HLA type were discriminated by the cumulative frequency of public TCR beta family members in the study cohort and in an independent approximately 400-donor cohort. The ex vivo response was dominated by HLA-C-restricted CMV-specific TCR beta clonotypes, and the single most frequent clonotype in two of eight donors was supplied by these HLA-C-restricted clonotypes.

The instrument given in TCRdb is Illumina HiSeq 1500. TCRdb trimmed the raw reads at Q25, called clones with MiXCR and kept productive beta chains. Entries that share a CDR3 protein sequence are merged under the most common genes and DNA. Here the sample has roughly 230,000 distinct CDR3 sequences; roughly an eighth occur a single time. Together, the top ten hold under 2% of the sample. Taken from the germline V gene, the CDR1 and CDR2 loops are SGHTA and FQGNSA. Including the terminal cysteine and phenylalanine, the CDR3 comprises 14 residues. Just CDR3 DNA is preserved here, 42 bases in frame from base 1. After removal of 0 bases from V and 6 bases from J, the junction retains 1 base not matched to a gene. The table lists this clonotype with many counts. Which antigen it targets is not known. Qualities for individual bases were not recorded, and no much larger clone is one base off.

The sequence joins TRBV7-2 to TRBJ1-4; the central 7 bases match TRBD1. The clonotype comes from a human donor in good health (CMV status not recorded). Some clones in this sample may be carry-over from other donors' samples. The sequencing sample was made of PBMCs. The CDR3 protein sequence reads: CASSLAQGYEKLFF. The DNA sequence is TGTGCCAGCAGCTTAGCACAGGGGTATGAAAAACTGTTTTTT. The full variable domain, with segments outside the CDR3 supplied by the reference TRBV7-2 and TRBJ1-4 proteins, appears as GAGVSQSPSNKVTEKGKDVELRCDPISGHTALYWYRQSLGQGLEFLIYFQGNSAPDKSGLPSDRFSAERTGGSVSTLTIQRTQQEDSAVYLCASSLAQGYEKLFFGSGTQLSVL.